This entry features one T cell receptor (beta chain) sequence. Unmatched junction bases numbered 11, after V lost 0 bases and J lost 0 bases. The CDR3 is 18 residues long. Per germline, CDR1 DFQATT and CDR2 SNEGSKA (reference sequence). This entry comes from a study of human T cells and chemical hapten exposure. Study background: The use of 2% DPC on around 2 cm by around 2 cm of upper inner arm skin constituted sensitization. Patch tests of 0.01% DPC on the upper back were read at 6 days.

Noted time point: pre-sensitization, week 0. Indicated treatment: therapeutic diphenylcyclopropenone sensitization with weekly scalp DPC. Total RNA was isolated from whole blood that had not been fractionated. MiXCR, run by TCRdb on the RACE reads, gives a single entry per CDR3 protein. The sample records 65,000 to 90,000 distinct CDR3 sequences, 12% to 15% being singletons. The chain joins TRBV20-1 to TRBJ2-3; TRBD1 matches at 8 bases. This TCR derives from a woman aged 45-65 years with alopecia areata. Some clones in this sample may be carry-over from other donors' samples. Material: whole blood, obtained in connection with sensitization to the hapten diphenylcyclopropenone (DPC). The CDR3 here is CSARDRGRKRRSTDTQYF. The CDR3 bases are TGCAGTGCTAGAGACAGGGGGCGTAAGCGGAGGAGCACAGATACGCAGTATTTT.